Shown below are 21 T cell receptor beta chains from a single sample sequenced in a study of T cells after yellow fever vaccination. TCRdb passed the 5' RACE reads through MiXCR, listing each CDR3 protein once. The data show 230,000 or so distinct CDR3 sequences, roughly 4% seen once. The material sequenced was PBMCs, taken 15 days after the yellow fever booster vaccination. Receptor source: a man younger than 35 who received the YFV17D yellow fever vaccine.

Judged by abundance, this clonotype is medium-sized. The chain carries TRBV29-1 and TRBJ2-5; the D is unclear. The germline V gene has CDR1 SQVTM and CDR2 ANQGSEA. With 5 bases removed from V and 1 base from J, the gap between germline ends came to 5 bases. The CDR3 is 11 amino acids. The CDR3 reads CSVWIQETQYF. In DNA, the CDR3 is TGCAGCGTTTGGATCCAAGAGACCCAGTACTTC.

The chain combines TRBV4-3 with TRBJ2-7; D is unresolved. The V end was cut by 0 bases, the J end by 7 bases, with 22 bases between. Germline assignment: CDR1 LGHNA and CDR2 YSLEER. The CDR3 sequence is 17 residues long. CDR3 amino acids: CASSQDLVGKGEGEQYF. The DNA for the CDR3 is TGCGCCAGCAGCCAAGATCTCGTCGGAAAGGGTGAAGGAGAGCAGTACTTC.

This clonotype was found many times. DNA for the CDR3: TGTGCCGGACTAGGAGACGACTATGGCTACACCTTC. It specifies CAGLGDDYGYTF. The gene calls are TRBV6-6 and TRBJ1-2; D unclear. With 11 bases removed from V and 3 bases from J, the gap between germline ends came to 13 bases. CDR1 is MNHNY, CDR2 SVGAGI, per germline (reference sequence). The CDR3 has 12 amino acids.

Many counts were recorded for this clonotype. The rearrangement links TRBV5-1 to TRBJ2-3; the D call may be TRBD1 or TRBD2 (5 bases each). This CDR3 has 14 amino acids. Germline CDR1 reads SGHRS; CDR2 reads YFSETQ. V lost 0 bases, J lost 6 bases, and 11 bases lay in between. The CDR3 loop reads CASSLGGAGDTQYF. The CDR3 bases are TGCGCCAGCAGCTTGGGAGGGGCCGGTGATACGCAGTATTTT.

This clonotype appeared many times. The chain couples TRBV7-2 to TRBJ2-4, with D hard to call. Trimming cost V 5 bases and J 3 bases, with 17 bases left between them. The CDR3 runs 16 residues. Germline V gives CDR1 SGHTA, CDR2 FQGNSA. The CDR3 sequence: CASSQHPIRGKNIQYF. The CDR3 nucleotides are TGTGCCAGCAGCCAACATCCTATTCGAGGCAAAAACATTCAGTACTTC.

This clonotype occurred a few times. This chain links TRBV20-1 with TRBJ2-5; D possibly corresponds to TRBD2 (6 bases). CDR1 DFQATT and CDR2 SNEGSKA come from the germline V gene (reference sequence). The CDR3 sequence is 12 residues long. Trimming took 2 bases from V and 9 from J, leaving 13 bases between them. The CDR3 here is CSARPGGDPQYF. The DNA of the CDR3 is TGCAGTGCTAGACCTGGCGGGGATCCCCAGTACTTC.

J is TRBJ2-5 and V is TRBV5-1; D tentatively fits TRBD1 or TRBD2 (5 bases each). This CDR3 region has 15 residues. The V gene's germline CDR1 is SGHRS and CDR2 YFSETQ. The V end lost 3 bases, the J end lost 5 bases, and 17 bases lay between the germline ends. The CDR3 here is CASSSQGTSDETQYF. DNA of the CDR3: TGCGCCAGCAGCTCCCAAGGGACGAGCGACGAGACCCAGTACTTC.

This clonotype occurred many times. In DNA, the CDR3 is TGCGCCAGCAGCCCTCAGGGGGCAAGCACAGATACGCAGTATTTT. It translates to CASSPQGASTDTQYF. The V and J genes are TRBV5-1 and TRBJ2-3; 8 bases align to TRBD1. The J segment lost 0 bases and the V segment lost 4 bases, leaving 4 bases of the junction unmatched. This CDR3 comprises 15 residues. Germline V gene data show CDR1 as SGHRS and CDR2 as YFSETQ. The full variable domain, rest sourced from reference TRBV5-1 and TRBJ2-3, is KAGVTQTPRYLIKTRGQQVTLSCSPISGHRSVSWYQQTPGQGLQFLFEYFSETQRNKGNFPGRFSGRQFSNSRSEMNVSTLELGDSALYLCASSPQGASTDTQYFGPGTRLTVL.

This clonotype was recorded at least ten times. The rearrangement joins TRBV20-1 to TRBJ2-7; 8 bases map to TRBD2. The ends lost 3 bases at V and 9 bases at J; junction bases unmatched: 13. Germline CDR1 reads DFQATT; CDR2 reads SNEGSKA (reference sequence). The CDR3 has 14 residues. The CDR3 coding sequence is TGCAGTGCTAGTATAGCGGGGTACTCATGGGGGCAGTACGTC. Encoded protein: CSASIAGYSWGQYV.

This clonotype showed up many times. This chain connects TRBV7-2 to TRBJ2-2; D is unresolved. CDR1 and CDR2 from the germline V gene are SGHTA and FQGNSA. Trimming removed 0 bases from V and 6 bases from J, with 11 bases in between. The CDR3 runs 15 residues. This chain's CDR3 is CASSLALGWAGELFF. The DNA for the CDR3 is TGTGCCAGCAGCTTAGCGCTGGGGTGGGCCGGGGAGCTGTTTTTT.

This clonotype was seen ten or more times. The chain employs TRBV7-9 and TRBJ2-1; D is possibly TRBD1 (5 bases). The CDR3 spans 16 residues. Trimming removed 0 bases at V and 1 base at J, with 10 bases between. The germline gives CDR1 SEHNR, CDR2 FQNEAQ (reference sequence). Here the CDR3 DNA reads TGTGCCAGCAGCTTAGCGTTCCAGGGTTCCTACAATGAGCAGTTCTTC. Translation: CASSLAFQGSYNEQFF.

This clonotype was observed many times. The chain is built from TRBV7-9 and TRBJ1-6; 12 nucleotides align to TRBD1. Trimming at V came to 7 bases and at J to 8 bases, leaving 3 bases not matched to a gene. There are 14 residues in the CDR3. CDR1 is SEHNR and CDR2 is FQNEAQ in the germline V gene (reference sequence). As DNA, the CDR3 is TGTGCCAGCATCGGGACAGGGGGCGATTCACCCCTCCACTTT. Translation: CASIGTGGDSPLHF.

This clonotype was seen at least ten times. The chain employs TRBV20-1 and TRBJ2-4; D is ambiguous. Germline CDR1 is DFQATT and CDR2 is SNEGSKA (reference sequence). This CDR3 contains 13 residues. Trimming cost V 6 bases and J 8 bases, with 17 bases left between them. CDR3 sequence (DNA): TGCAGTGCGCACTTTATGGGCGCGGACATTCAGTACTTC. It encodes CSAHFMGADIQYF.

This clonotype occurred many times. The gene calls are TRBV29-1 and TRBJ2-3; no reliable D call. The V and J ends lost 6 bases and 0 bases respectively, with 16 bases between them. Per the germline V gene, CDR1 is SQVTM and CDR2 is ANQGSEA. The CDR3 length is 15 residues. The CDR3 coding sequence is TGCAGCGTGGCCTCCCATGGGTCTAGCACAGATACGCAGTATTTT. Translated, it gives CSVASHGSSTDTQYF.

In its sample, this clonotype was seen many times. The rearrangement uses TRBV9 and TRBJ1-4; 8 positions agree with TRBD1. There are 14 residues in the CDR3. V lost 2 bases to trimming and J lost 7 bases; unmatched junction nucleotides: 4. CDR1 SGDLS and CDR2 YYNGEE come from the germline V gene. The CDR3 DNA follows: TGTGCCAGCAGCGTTGGACAGGGTCTTGAAAAACTGTTTTTT. This gives the protein CASSVGQGLEKLFF. The full variable domain, rest sourced from reference TRBV9 and TRBJ1-4, is DSGVTQTPKHLITATGQRVTLRCSPRSGDLSVYWYQQSLDQGLQFLIQYYNGEERAKGNILERFSAQQFPDLHSELNLSSLELGDSALYFCASSVGQGLEKLFFGSGTQLSVL.

This clonotype showed up many times. The chain employs TRBV7-2 and TRBJ1-2; D is ambiguous. This CDR3 region has 11 residues. Trimming cost V 5 bases and J 8 bases, with 9 bases left between them. Germline V gene sequence: CDR1 SGHTA, CDR2 FQGNSA. The CDR3 region has the DNA TGTGCCAGCAGCGAGTTTCCGGGCTACACCTTC. This codes for CASSEFPGYTF. The complete variable domain, with remaining parts taken from reference TRBV7-2 and TRBJ1-2, reads GAGVSQSPSNKVTEKGKDVELRCDPISGHTALYWYRQSLGQGLEFLIYFQGNSAPDKSGLPSDRFSAERTGGSVSTLTIQRTQQEDSAVYLCASSEFPGYTFGSGTRLTVV.

This clonotype showed up many times. This chain links TRBV5-1 with TRBJ2-5, with D uncertain. The CDR3 consists of 13 residues. V lost 4 bases, J lost 5 bases, and 12 bases lay in between. Germline lookup yields CDR1 SGHRS and CDR2 YFSETQ. CDR3 sequence: CASSPDPRETQYF. CDR3 nucleotides: TGCGCCAGCAGCCCAGACCCACGTGAGACCCAGTACTTC.

This clonotype was counted ten times or more. V and J are TRBV6-1 and TRBJ2-1, with D possibly called TRBD1 or TRBD2 (6 bases each). Germline V gives CDR1 MNHNS, CDR2 SASEGT. The CDR3 consists of 16 residues. Trimming took 8 bases from V and 5 from J, leaving 22 bases between them. For the CDR3, the DNA is TGTGCCAGCCCGATCGAACAGGGAGGCCCCAACAATGAGCAGTTCTTC. Translation: CASPIEQGGPNNEQFF.

The rearrangement uses TRBV5-4 and TRBJ2-7; 9 bases are a match to TRBD1. The CDR3 has 13 residues. V was pared by 4 bases and J by 5 bases, with 4 bases of the junction left unmatched. Germline loops: CDR1 SGHNT, CDR2 YYREEE (reference sequence). CDR3 nucleotides: TGTGCCAGCAGCAAACAGGGGGCGGACGAGCAGTACGTC. This encodes CASSKQGADEQYV.

The sample holds many counts of this clonotype. J is TRBJ1-6 and V is TRBV7-6; no definite D call. Trimming shortened V by 5 bases and J by 10 bases, and 12 bases separated the two germline ends. The CDR3 covers 13 residues. The germline gives CDR1 SGHVS, CDR2 FNYEAQ. The CDR3 loop is CASSPKEGSPLHF. The CDR3 nucleotides are TGTGCCAGCAGCCCAAAGGAGGGATCACCCCTCCACTTT. Full variable domain (outside the CDR3, taken from reference TRBV7-6 and TRBJ1-6): GAGVSQSPRYKVTKRGQDVALRCDPISGHVSLYWYRQALGQGPEFLTYFNYEAQQDKSGLPNDRFSAERPEGSISTLTIQRTEQRDSAMYRCASSPKEGSPLHFGNGTRLTVT.

At least ten counts were recorded for this clonotype. This chain uses TRBV5-1 with TRBJ2-5; either TRBD1 or TRBD2 may fit D (5 bases each). From germline, CDR1 is SGHRS and CDR2 YFSETQ. Trimming shortened V by 0 bases and J by 4 bases, and 19 bases separated the two germline ends. This CDR3 has 17 residues. This CDR3 reads CASSLVGTTGEGETQYF. In nucleotides, the CDR3 is TGCGCCAGCAGCTTGGTCGGGACCACGGGTGAAGGAGAGACCCAGTACTTC.